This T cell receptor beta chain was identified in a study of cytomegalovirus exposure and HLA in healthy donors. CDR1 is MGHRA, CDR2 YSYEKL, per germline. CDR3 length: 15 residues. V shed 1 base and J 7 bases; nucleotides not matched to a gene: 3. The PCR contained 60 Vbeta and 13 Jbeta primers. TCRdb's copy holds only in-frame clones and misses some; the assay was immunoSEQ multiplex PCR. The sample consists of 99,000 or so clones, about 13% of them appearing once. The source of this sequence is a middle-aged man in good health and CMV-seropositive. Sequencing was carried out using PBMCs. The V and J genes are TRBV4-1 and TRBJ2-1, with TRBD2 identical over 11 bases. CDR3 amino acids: CASSQVRTSGNEQFF. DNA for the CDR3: TGCGCCAGCAGCCAAGTGAGGACTAGCGGGAATGAGCAGTTCTTC.